The 27 T cell receptor beta chains reported below all come from one sample, sequenced in a study of cytomegalovirus exposure and HLA in healthy donors. PCR primers comprised 60 Vbeta and 13 Jbeta primers. Clones were sequenced by immunoSEQ multiplex PCR, and TCRdb holds only the in-frame ones, with some missing. The sample holds some 220,000 clones, approximately 84% seen once. The sequencing input was PBMCs. The receptors shown here come from a girl between 2 and 10 years old in good health and CMV-seronegative.

The V call is TRBV6-6, the J call TRBJ2-7; 7 bases map to TRBD1. CDR1 and CDR2 from the germline V gene are MNHNY and SVGAGI (reference sequence). V dropped 6 bases and J dropped 6; count of bases not matched to a gene: 8. The CDR3 contains 13 residues. The CDR3 sequence is CASRPQGVAEQYF. The CDR3, as DNA: TGTGCCAGCAGGCCTCAGGGGGTCGCCGAGCAGTACTTC.

V gene TRBV5-4 combines with J gene TRBJ2-7, with 9 bases matching TRBD1. The junction had 1 base not matched to a gene; V was cut back by 0 bases and J by 3 bases. Germline V CDR1 and CDR2: SGHNT, YYREEE (reference sequence). The CDR3 contains 14 residues. CDR3 sequence (DNA): TGTGCCAGCAGCTTGGCGGGACAGGGCTACGAGCAGTACTTC. It specifies CASSLAGQGYEQYF.

The rearrangement links TRBV7-2 to TRBJ1-1; the match to TRBD1 covers 8 bases. Germline CDR1 and CDR2: SGHTA and FQGNSA. The CDR3 is 14 amino acids. V lost 5 bases, J lost 5 bases, and 7 bases stayed unmatched. This CDR3 is CASSRLQGGTEAFF. CDR3 coding DNA: TGTGCCAGCAGCAGACTACAGGGGGGGACTGAAGCTTTCTTT.

This chain connects TRBV7-8 to TRBJ2-3; the D gene is possibly TRBD2 (5 bases). The CDR3 sequence is 14 residues long. V lost 5 bases to trimming and J lost 8 bases, with 17 bases between them. Germline values: CDR1 SGHVS, CDR2 FQNEAQ. The DNA of the CDR3 is TGTGCCAGCAGCCCCAGCCGGAGAGGAGGTACGCAGTATTTT. The encoded protein is CASSPSRRGGTQYF.

The chain joins TRBV18 to TRBJ2-7; 8 nucleotides line up with TRBD1. CDR1 and CDR2 from the germline V gene are KGHSH and LQKENI. V shed 3 bases, J shed 2 bases, and the junction held 3 bases outside the gene matches. The CDR3 has 14 amino acids. CDR3 sequence reads: CASSPAQGAYEQYF. The CDR3 region has the DNA TGTGCCAGCTCACCTGCACAGGGGGCCTACGAGCAGTACTTC.

The V and J genes are TRBV7-9 and TRBJ2-5; the D gene is possibly TRBD1 (6 bases). The CDR3 loop spans 17 amino acids. Germline CDR1 is SEHNR and CDR2 is FQNEAQ (reference sequence). V was clipped by 4 bases and J by 3 bases, with 21 bases between them. This CDR3 reads CASSSGGNRDIEETQYF. The CDR3 coding sequence is TGTGCCAGCAGCTCCGGTGGGAACCGGGACATCGAAGAGACCCAGTACTTC.

The V call is TRBV10-2, the J call TRBJ2-6; 10 positions match TRBD1. Germline CDR1 WSHSY, CDR2 SAAADI. Trimming removed 1 base from V and 0 bases from J; junction bases left unmatched: 6. This CDR3 spans 19 amino acids. The CDR3 loop reads CASSEFWTGGTSGANVLTF. CDR3 nucleotide sequence: TGCGCCAGCAGTGAGTTTTGGACAGGGGGGACCTCTGGGGCCAACGTCCTGACTTTC.

V and J are TRBV30 and TRBJ2-7; TRBD2 agrees at 10 bases. CDR1 and CDR2 (germline): GTSNPN, SVGIG (reference sequence). This CDR3 region has 14 residues. V dropped 2 bases and J dropped 7; count of bases not matched to a gene: 8. CDR3 DNA sequence: TGTGCCTGGAGTCGAGCGGGGGGGCTGCGTGAGCAGTACTTC. Amino acids: CAWSRAGGLREQYF.

The V gene is TRBV2, the J gene TRBJ2-1; TRBD2 matches 8 bases. Germline V gives CDR1 SNHLY, CDR2 FYNNEI. V lost 6 bases to trimming and J lost 2 bases; unmatched junction nucleotides: 6. The CDR3 length is 15 residues. The CDR3 spells CASRGQAGAYNEQFF. The CDR3 DNA reads TGTGCCAGCAGGGGGCAAGCGGGAGCCTACAATGAGCAGTTCTTC.

The V and J genes are TRBV5-1 and TRBJ2-1; the match to TRBD1 covers 7 bases. Germline V lookup: CDR1 SGHRS, CDR2 YFSETQ. The junction had 4 bases not matched to a gene; V was cut back by 0 bases and J by 10 bases. The CDR3 consists of 13 residues. The CDR3 DNA is TGCGCCAGCAGCTTGGAAGGGGGCAGGGAGCAGTTCTTC. It encodes CASSLEGGREQFF.

The rearrangement links TRBV2 to TRBJ2-1, with D perhaps matching TRBD2 (5 bases). The germline gives CDR1 SNHLY, CDR2 FYNNEI. CDR3 length: 15 residues. V lost 7 bases and J lost 5, with 18 bases in between. In DNA form, the CDR3 reads TGTGCCAGCACCGGGGAAGCAAGAGTGGACAATGAGCAGTTCTTC. Translating it yields CASTGEARVDNEQFF.

V usage is TRBV5-1 and J usage is TRBJ2-7; D is possibly TRBD1 (5 bases). Per the germline V gene, CDR1 is SGHRS and CDR2 is YFSETQ. Trimming took 1 base from V and 0 from J, leaving 8 bases between them. The CDR3 is made up of 14 amino acids. The CDR3 sequence: CASSLRQPSYEQYF. The CDR3 DNA reads TGCGCCAGCAGCTTGAGACAGCCCTCCTACGAGCAGTACTTC.

The V gene is TRBV5-4, the J gene TRBJ2-1; 11 nucleotides agree with TRBD2. Germline V gives CDR1 SGHNT, CDR2 YYREEE (reference sequence). This CDR3 has 12 residues. Trimming took 5 bases from V and 12 from J; bases not matched to a gene: 4. The DNA for the CDR3 is TGTGCCAGCAGTATTGGGACTAGCGGGCAGTTCTTC. This gives the protein CASSIGTSGQFF. The variable domain in full, completed from reference TRBV5-4 and TRBJ2-1, reads ETGVTQSPTHLIKTRGQQVTLRCSSQSGHNTVSWYQQALGQGPQFIFQYYREEENGRGNFPPRFSGLQFPNYSSELNVNALELDDSALYLCASSIGTSGQFFGPGTRLTVL.

This chain links TRBV6-1 with TRBJ2-7; the D is unclear. This CDR3 is 12 amino acids long. Trimming left V 7 bases short and J 1 base short, with 8 bases between. Germline CDR1 is MNHNS and CDR2 is SASEGT. The CDR3 spells CASKYASYEQYF. The CDR3 DNA follows: TGTGCCAGCAAGTACGCGTCCTACGAGCAGTACTTC.

The chain joins TRBV19 to TRBJ2-5; D gene unclear. The CDR3 consists of 13 residues. V lost 1 base and J 2 bases, leaving 5 bases between the germline ends. Germline V gives CDR1 LNHDA, CDR2 SQIVND (reference sequence). For the CDR3, the DNA is TGTGCCAGTAGTATAGGCAGGCAAGAGACCCAGTACTTC. Translating it yields CASSIGRQETQYF.

The CDR3 sequence is CASSTGGRTEAFF. DNA of the CDR3: TGTGCCAGCAGTACAGGGGGTCGCACTGAAGCTTTCTTT. The chain joins TRBV9 to TRBJ1-1; 8 positions match TRBD1. CDR1 is SGDLS, CDR2 YYNGEE, per germline. CDR3 length: 13 residues. The V gene end was trimmed by 5 bases and the J gene end by 4 bases; junction bases not matched to a gene: 4.

V and J are TRBV18 and TRBJ1-3; D not certain. The CDR3 runs to 13 residues. Trimming cost V 5 bases and J 0 bases, with 5 bases left between them. CDR1 and CDR2 (germline): KGHSH, LQKENI. The CDR3 here is CASSSSSGNTIYF. For the CDR3, the DNA is TGTGCCAGCTCATCGAGCTCTGGAAACACCATATATTTT.

The rearrangement uses TRBV10-3 and TRBJ1-1; D is unresolved. The germline CDR1 and CDR2 sequences are ENHRY and SYGVKD. V lost 3 bases to trimming and J lost 3 bases, with 8 bases between them. The CDR3 sequence is 13 residues long. CDR3 bases: TGTGCCATCAGTGACGAGGGAGACACTGAAGCTTTCTTT. Translated: CAISDEGDTEAFF.

The genes are TRBV5-1 and TRBJ2-3, with 9 nucleotides matching TRBD2. CDR3 length equals 17 residues. V was pared by 1 base and J by 0 bases, with 6 bases of the junction left unmatched. CDR1 is SGHRS, CDR2 YFSETQ, per germline. The CDR3 is CASSLLTSGGSTDTQYF. For the CDR3, the DNA is TGCGCCAGCAGCTTGTTGACTAGCGGAGGGAGCACAGATACGCAGTATTTT.

This clone was seen a handful of times. The gene calls are TRBV30 and TRBJ2-7; possible D gene TRBD2, 7 bases. CDR3 length: 12 residues. The V end was cut by 8 bases, the J end by 2 bases, with 13 bases between. CDR1 GTSNPN and CDR2 SVGIG come from the germline V gene (reference sequence). CDR3 in DNA: TGTGCCGGGGGAGGGGGACCCTACGAGCAGTACTTC. As protein: CAGGGGPYEQYF. Full variable domain (outside the CDR3, taken from reference TRBV30 and TRBJ2-7): SQTIHQWPATLVQPVGSPLSLECTVEGTSNPNLYWYRQAAGRGLQLLFYSVGIGQISSEVPQNLSASRPQDRQFILSSKKLLLSDSGFYLCAGGGGPYEQYFGPGTRLTVT.

This chain joins TRBV5-1 and TRBJ2-7; TRBD2 matches 12 bases. The V gene's germline CDR1 is SGHRS and CDR2 YFSETQ. The CDR3 is 17 residues long. V dropped 0 bases and J dropped 4; count of bases not matched to a gene: 8. The CDR3 loop is CASSLAGLAGGRYEQYF. In DNA form, the CDR3 reads TGCGCCAGCAGCTTGGCTGGTCTAGCGGGGGGGCGGTACGAGCAGTACTTC.

The rearrangement links TRBV27 to TRBJ1-1, with 8 bases identical to TRBD1. Germline CDR1 reads MNHEY; CDR2 reads SMNVEV (reference sequence). The CDR3 contains 16 residues. V lost 9 bases and J lost 1; bases outside the gene matches: 13. CDR3 residues: CASSGIFTGGNTEAFF. As DNA, the CDR3 is TGTGCCAGTTCGGGGATTTTCACAGGGGGGAACACTGAAGCTTTCTTT.

This chain joins TRBV29-1 and TRBJ2-5, with D uncertain. Germline V gene data show CDR1 as SQVTM and CDR2 as ANQGSEA. Trimming pared 1 base from V and 5 bases from J, leaving 14 bases between. The CDR3 contains 14 residues. The CDR3 coding sequence is TGCAGCGTTGAAGGTCGGCTAGTCGGTGAGACCCAGTACTTC. The encoded protein is CSVEGRLVGETQYF. The variable domain in full, completed from reference TRBV29-1 and TRBJ2-5, reads SAVISQKPSRDICQRGTSLTIQCQVDSQVTMMFWYRQQPGQSLTLIATANQGSEATYESGFVIDKFPISRPNLTFSTLTVSNMSPEDSSIYLCSVEGRLVGETQYFGPGTRLLVL.

V and J are TRBV5-1 and TRBJ1-1; TRBD1 is a possible D gene (5 bases). The CDR3 spans 15 residues. Germline V lookup: CDR1 SGHRS, CDR2 YFSETQ. Trimming shortened V by 0 bases and J by 3 bases, and 12 bases separated the two germline ends. CDR3 nucleotides: TGCGCCAGCAGCTTGGAGGGGCGCGGGGACACTGAAGCTTTCTTT. Its protein is CASSLEGRGDTEAFF.

In regard to this clone: The junction differs from germline at one of its ends, possibly a read error. The rearrangement links TRBV20-1 to TRBJ1-1; D might be TRBD1 (6 bases). Germline V gene lookup returns CDR1 DFQATT and CDR2 SNEGSKA (reference sequence). This CDR3 comprises 9 residues. The CDR3: CSARGSGVF. The CDR3, as DNA: TGCAGTGCTAGAGGTTCAGGGGTCTTT.

The rearrangement joins TRBV6-5 to TRBJ2-4, with a weak D call TRBD1 (6 bases). Germline V gene lookup returns CDR1 MNHEY and CDR2 SVGAGI. This CDR3 is built from 15 residues. Trimming took off 2 bases at V and 6 bases at J, with 14 bases between the two ends. The CDR3 DNA is TGTGCCAGCAGTTACGACGCAGGGGCGAGAAACATTCAGTACTTC. This codes for CASSYDAGARNIQYF.

The chain combines TRBV4-2 with TRBJ2-7, with D tentatively TRBD2 (5 bases). Trimming removed 2 bases from V and 2 bases from J, with 28 bases in between. Germline CDR1 reads LGHNA; CDR2 reads YNFKEQ. The CDR3 covers 20 residues. The CDR3 loop is CASSQLLSEGRSPGTYEQYF. The CDR3 DNA reads as TGTGCCAGCAGCCAACTGCTTTCTGAGGGTAGGAGCCCGGGGACCTACGAGCAGTACTTC.